These 19 T cell receptor beta chains share one sample of origin, sequenced in a study of cytomegalovirus exposure and HLA in healthy donors. The study ran its PCR with 60 Vbeta and 13 Jbeta primers. Libraries were prepared by immunoSEQ multiplex PCR; TCRdb keeps only in-frame clonotypes and omits some of them. The data contain roughly 240,000 clones, about 81% of them singletons. Sequencing was performed on PBMCs. All receptors come from a woman in her 40s in good health and CMV-seropositive.

CDR3 coding DNA: TGTGCCAGCACCGCGGGGGGCGCGGACGGCTATGGCTACACCTTC. Amino acids: CASTAGGADGYGYTF. The chain combines TRBV6-1 with TRBJ1-2, with D possibly matching TRBD1 (6 bases). CDR3 length equals 15 residues. Deletions cut 7 bases from V and 4 bases from J, with 19 bases between. Germline V gene data show CDR1 as MNHNS and CDR2 as SASEGT.

The chain recombines TRBV7-6 with TRBJ1-4; D unclear. Trimming stripped 1 base from V and 10 bases from J, with 10 bases between. This CDR3 contains 13 residues. The V gene's germline CDR1 is SGHVS and CDR2 FNYEAQ. The CDR3, as DNA: TGTGCCAGCAGCTTAGAGGCGGGGATAAAACTGTTTTTT. Translation gives CASSLEAGIKLFF.

CDR3 nucleotide sequence: TGTGCCTGGAGTACTGGGGCTAGCGGGAGATCAGATACGCAGTATTTT. This gives the protein CAWSTGASGRSDTQYF. The rearrangement joins TRBV30 to TRBJ2-3, with 10 bases lining up with TRBD2. The CDR3 consists of 16 residues. Germline CDR1 is GTSNPN and CDR2 is SVGIG (reference sequence). The J segment lost 4 bases and the V segment lost 2 bases, leaving 9 bases of the junction unmatched.

This clone came up a few times. J is TRBJ2-7 and V is TRBV7-2; 15 nucleotides agree with TRBD2. V lost 5 bases, J lost 5 bases, and 4 bases stayed unmatched. The CDR3 runs 15 residues. CDR1 is SGHTA, CDR2 FQGNSA, per germline. The CDR3, as DNA: TGTGCCAGCAGCGGACTAGCGGGGGGGCTCAACGAGCAGTACTTC. Translated: CASSGLAGGLNEQYF.

This sequence joins TRBV4-1 and TRBJ1-2; D not resolved. The germline gives CDR1 MGHRA, CDR2 YSYEKL. Trimming took 1 base from V and 2 from J, leaving 20 bases between them. The CDR3 is 18 residues long. Here the CDR3 DNA reads TGCGCCAGCAGCCAAGGCTTAGGGAGGGAGGTTCCCAACTATGGCTACACCTTC. Encoded protein: CASSQGLGREVPNYGYTF.

The chain joins TRBV27 to TRBJ1-4; D remains unclear. This CDR3 has 16 amino acids. Trimming removed 3 bases from V and 4 bases from J, with 15 bases in between. Germline CDR1 reads MNHEY; CDR2 reads SMNVEV (reference sequence). CDR3 sequence (DNA): TGTGCCAGCAGTTTGTTTCGATTAGGAGGTAATGAAAAACTGTTTTTT. It translates to CASSLFRLGGNEKLFF.

This rearrangement joins TRBV9 to TRBJ1-2; no reliable D call. The CDR3 extends over 12 amino acids. Per the germline V gene, CDR1 is SGDLS and CDR2 is YYNGEE. V was pared by 0 bases and J by 7 bases, with 7 bases between. In nucleotides, the CDR3 is TGTGCCAGCAGCGTAGGGACTTTTGGCTACACCTTC. Its protein product is CASSVGTFGYTF.

In this sample, this clone turned up once. V gene TRBV5-1 combines with J gene TRBJ1-3; D gene uncertain. The V and J ends lost 2 bases and 2 bases respectively, with 14 bases between them. Germline V lookup: CDR1 SGHRS, CDR2 YFSETQ. The length of the CDR3 is 16 residues. CDR3: CASSFLPWEAGNTIYF. CDR3 DNA: TGCGCCAGCAGCTTTCTTCCCTGGGAGGCTGGAAACACCATATATTTT.

The chain uses TRBV10-1 and TRBJ1-6; a possible D gene is TRBD1 (5 bases). The CDR3 runs to 15 residues. V lost 3 bases and J lost 6, with 12 bases in between. Germline CDR1 WNHNN, CDR2 SYGVQD (reference sequence). The CDR3 coding sequence is TGCGCCAGCAGTGAATCCAGGGTCTTTAATTCACCCCTCCACTTT. It is translated as CASSESRVFNSPLHF.

About this clone itself: One end of the junction is discordant with germline, which a read error may explain. The rearrangement links TRBV7-9 to TRBJ2-3; D uncertain. The CDR3 extends over 16 amino acids. CDR1 SEHNR and CDR2 FQNEAQ come from the germline V gene (reference sequence). The CDR3: CSSSPLSPRRTDTQYF. The CDR3 region has the DNA TGTTCCAGCAGCCCATTAAGTCCGCGTCGCACAGATACGCAGTATTTT.

This clone was seen a handful of times. V usage is TRBV2 and J usage is TRBJ2-3, with 9 bases fitting TRBD1. The junction had 11 bases not matched to a gene; V was cut back by 6 bases and J by 1 base. The V gene's germline CDR1 is SNHLY and CDR2 FYNNEI. The CDR3 has 17 residues. CDR3 sequence (DNA): TGTGCCAGCAGGCTTTCGGGACAGGGATCGGGCACAGATACGCAGTATTTT. Protein product: CASRLSGQGSGTDTQYF.

V usage is TRBV19 and J usage is TRBJ1-2, with 9 bases matching TRBD1. J lost 8 bases, V lost 5 bases, and 6 bases had no gene match. Per the germline V gene, CDR1 is LNHDA and CDR2 is SQIVND (reference sequence). This CDR3 is 13 amino acids long. The CDR3 sequence is CASSLGQGWGYTF. The CDR3 coding sequence is TGTGCCAGTAGTCTGGGACAGGGCTGGGGCTACACCTTC.

As DNA, the CDR3 is TGTGCCAGCAGCCCTCGAAACAGGGGGGATTATACCGGGGAGCTGTTTTTT. As protein: CASSPRNRGDYTGELFF. The chain couples TRBV9 to TRBJ2-2, with TRBD1 identical over 8 bases. J gave up 5 bases and V 4 bases, and 13 bases lay outside the gene matches. The CDR3 runs 17 residues. Germline CDR1 SGDLS, CDR2 YYNGEE.

The chain links TRBV5-1 to TRBJ2-1; D gene unclear. The V end lost 0 bases, the J end lost 8 bases, and 15 bases lay between the germline ends. The CDR3 contains 15 residues. Germline lookup yields CDR1 SGHRS and CDR2 YFSETQ. This CDR3 is CASSLDLPRIDEQFF. The CDR3 DNA is TGCGCCAGCAGCTTGGACCTTCCGAGAATCGATGAGCAGTTCTTC.

The V call is TRBV7-2, the J call TRBJ2-3, with 8 bases that match TRBD1. Germline trimming cut 3 bases from V and 3 bases from J; bases unmatched to any gene: 2. This CDR3 is built from 14 residues. Germline values: CDR1 SGHTA, CDR2 FQGNSA. The CDR3 nucleotides read TGTGCCAGCAGCTTCCAGGGGGCAACAGATACGCAGTATTTT. As protein: CASSFQGATDTQYF.

The chain couples TRBV7-2 to TRBJ1-2; 8 nucleotides line up with TRBD1. CDR1 and CDR2 from the germline V gene are SGHTA and FQGNSA. Unmatched junction bases numbered 1, after V lost 1 base and J lost 3 bases. The CDR3 has 14 amino acids. The CDR3 region is CASSLDRGDYGYTF. The DNA of the CDR3 is TGTGCCAGCAGCTTAGACAGGGGGGACTATGGCTACACCTTC.

The genes are TRBV30 and TRBJ1-2; the D gene is possibly TRBD1 (5 bases). Germline CDR1 is GTSNPN and CDR2 is SVGIG (reference sequence). The CDR3 runs 13 residues. V lost 2 bases and J lost 1, with 8 bases in between. Here the CDR3 DNA reads TGTGCCTGGAGTTCAGGGTTTAACTATGGCTACACCTTC. Its protein product is CAWSSGFNYGYTF.

The chain couples TRBV5-6 to TRBJ2-1, with D perhaps TRBD1 (6 bases). Germline V lookup: CDR1 SGHDT, CDR2 YYEEEE. The CDR3 is made up of 14 amino acids. With 4 bases removed from V and 9 bases from J, the gap between germline ends came to 17 bases. CDR3 residues: CASSINRVGGEQFF. CDR3 sequence (DNA): TGTGCCAGCAGCATCAACAGGGTAGGGGGTGAGCAGTTCTTC. The whole variable domain, filled in from reference TRBV5-6 and TRBJ2-1, reads DAGVTQSPTHLIKTRGQQVTLRCSPKSGHDTVSWYQQALGQGPQFIFQYYEEEERQRGNFPDRFSGHQFPNYSSELNVNALLLGDSALYLCASSINRVGGEQFFGPGTRLTVL.

In regard to this clone: The junction departs from germline at one end; a sequencing error may be responsible. The V call is TRBV7-9, the J call TRBJ1-5, with D perhaps TRBD1 (6 bases). CDR1 and CDR2 from the germline V gene are SEHNR and FQNEAQ (reference sequence). The CDR3 covers 16 residues. The CDR3 is CSSSLWGGGDYQPQHF. Here the CDR3 DNA reads TGTTCCAGCAGCTTATGGGGAGGGGGTGATTATCAGCCCCAGCATTTT.